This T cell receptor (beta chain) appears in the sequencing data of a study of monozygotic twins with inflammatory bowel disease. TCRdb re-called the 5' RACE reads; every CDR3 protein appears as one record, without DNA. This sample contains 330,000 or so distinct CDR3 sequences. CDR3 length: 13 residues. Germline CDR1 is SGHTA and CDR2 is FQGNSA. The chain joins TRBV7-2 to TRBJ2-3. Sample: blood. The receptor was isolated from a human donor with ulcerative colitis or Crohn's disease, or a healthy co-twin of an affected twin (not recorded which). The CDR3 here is CASSPGVVDTQYF.